A selection of T cell receptor beta chains follows, all from one sample in a study of CD8+CD57+ T cells in acquired aplastic anemia. TCRdb recomputed calls from the reads with MiXCR, one row per CDR3 protein. This sample yields over 150,000 distinct CDR3 sequences, of which about 64% are seen a single time; more than 35% belongs to the top ten. Input material: sorted CD4+, CD8+, or CD8+CD57+ T cells (not recorded which) from PBMCs. These receptors were obtained from a human donor with aplastic anemia. CDR3s leave out the opening cysteine and the closing phenylalanine or tryptophan. D genes are given only for firm matches.

TRBV12-3/TRBV12-4	TRBJ1-6	-	ASSLRGKFNSPLH
TRBV20-1	TRBJ2-1	-	SANPRSYNEQF
TRBV5-1	TRBJ1-4	TRBD1	ASRPTGARGEKLF
TRBV19	TRBJ1-1	-	ASSQGGNTEAF
TRBV2	TRBJ1-2	-	ASSEDGSVSYGYT
TRBV27	TRBJ1-6	TRBD1	ASSLTGEAYNSPLH
TRBV12-3/TRBV12-4	TRBJ2-6	-	ASSTISGANVLT
TRBV19	TRBJ2-5	-	ASSLLETQY
TRBV19	TRBJ1-1	-	ASSIPRNTEAF
TRBV15	TRBJ2-7	-	ATSGEYEQY
TRBV29-1	TRBJ2-7	-	SVNTVDEQY
TRBV27	TRBJ2-2	-	ASSSAGELF
TRBV20-1	TRBJ2-2	TRBD1	SASSDRDTGELF
TRBV7-2	TRBJ1-3	TRBD1	ASSPGQGPGNTIY
TRBV2	TRBJ2-4	-	ASRESYSVAKNIQY
TRBV19	TRBJ1-2	-	ASSLTGINYGYT
TRBV12-3/TRBV12-4	TRBJ1-1	-	ASSLVIRSAEAF
TRBV9	TRBJ1-6	-	ASSYGTEQAPLH
TRBV20-1	TRBJ2-1	TRBD2	SARAASGDNEQF
TRBV6-5	TRBJ2-7	-	ASSIDYDYEQY
TRBV4-2	TRBJ1-4	TRBD1	ASSQSGQWNEKLF
TRBV7-9	TRBJ2-1	TRBD2	ASSLGLAGVNEQF
TRBV7-3	TRBJ2-1	TRBD2	ASSAGTNSYNEQF
TRBV7-2	TRBJ2-7	-	ASSFSPGRGGEQY
TRBV6-5	TRBJ2-7	-	ASSYRTMYNEQY
TRBV7-2	TRBJ2-7	TRBD1	ASSLNRQGEQY
TRBV7-4	TRBJ2-7	TRBD2	ASSFPTSGGYEQY
TRBV7-2	TRBJ1-5	TRBD1	ASSTMGQGTQPQH
TRBV30	TRBJ1-3	-	ASSWSGNTIY
TRBV2	TRBJ2-7	TRBD1	ASSPGQVYEQY
TRBV7-3	TRBJ1-2	-	ASSLGTDGYT
TRBV5-6	TRBJ1-6	-	ASSSIVSPLH
TRBV24-1	TRBJ2-5	TRBD1	ATSDRPGTEDQETQY
TRBV6-1	TRBJ2-7	TRBD2	ASSSLAGEAYEQY
TRBV29-1	TRBJ2-7	TRBD1	SVGTGVEQY
TRBV25-1	TRBJ1-3	-	ASSPTTSTIY
TRBV5-1	TRBJ2-7	TRBD1	ASSGGGTGYYEQY
TRBV15	TRBJ1-5	TRBD1	ATSSHRGRDQPQH
TRBV14	TRBJ1-2	-	ASSHPGDWGYT
TRBV9	TRBJ2-2	-	ASSALYTGELF
TRBV20-1	TRBJ2-7	-	SAREDGYEQY
TRBV5-1	TRBJ2-7	-	ASSLDVYEQY
TRBV7-9	TRBJ1-4	-	ASGTGFEKLF
TRBV7-8	TRBJ2-3	-	ASSLVGRADTQY
TRBV6-1	TRBJ2-5	TRBD1	ASSDSKGTGAETQY
TRBV7-8	TRBJ2-7	-	ASSLQRTDPYEQY
TRBV19	TRBJ1-5	TRBD1	ASLRGLGQPQH
TRBV19	TRBJ1-5	TRBD1	ASSDAGGASQPQH
TRBV9	TRBJ2-1	-	ASSVDPDEQF
TRBV12-5	-	-	ATAGTRETQY
TRBV5-1	TRBJ2-2	-	ASSDHGGNTGELF
TRBV15	TRBJ2-7	-	ATSARQGGSYEQY